This T cell receptor beta chain was captured in a study of cytomegalovirus exposure and HLA in healthy donors. Primers: 60 Vbeta forward and 13 Jbeta reverse. Only in-frame clones appear in the TCRdb table, and some are missing; sequencing was by immunoSEQ multiplex PCR. The sample has under 200,000 clones; over 70% are singletons. Points from the study as a whole: Researchers had no immune exposure information except CMV serostatus available. About 87% or about 30% of the time was how often most TCR beta V segments were productive, according to an earlier analysis. By a later analysis, the bulk of CMV-associated TCR beta chains appeared HLA-restricted.

The CDR3 consists of 12 residues. Trimming pared 8 bases from V and 6 bases from J, leaving 14 bases between. CDR1 is SGDLS, CDR2 YYNGEE, per germline. To note about this clone: Antigen: not known.

This sequence was found in a male donor in good health and CMV-seropositive. The rearrangement joins TRBV9 to TRBJ1-1, with D uncertain. Sample: PBMCs. This CDR3 reads CASSEGNAEAFF. CDR3 nucleotides: TGTGCCAGTTCGGAGGGAAACGCTGAAGCTTTCTTT.